This TCR beta chain comes out of a study of regulatory T cells in long-lasting Graves disease. CDR3 length: 16 residues. The ends lost 0 bases at V and 2 bases at J; junction bases unmatched: 7. From germline, CDR1 is KGHSH and CDR2 LQKENI. Investigators prepared the TCR beta libraries by applying iRepertoire HTBI primers and Arm-PCR of CDR3 regions. One entry per CDR3 protein results from TCRdb running MiXCR on the multiplex PCR reads. The profile shows hundreds of thousands of distinct CDR3 sequences, 16% of them singletons. As to time point: newly diagnosed GD, antithyroid drugs for less than 3 months. RNA isolated from PBMCs was used to make the TCR library. About this clonotype: What it recognizes is unknown.

General observations from the study: TCR diversity was lower in persistent than newly diagnosed Graves' disease.

The same specimen was also included in a second study, on T cells in Graves' hyperthyroidism and ophthalmopathy.

This receptor was taken from a woman younger than 45 with Graves disease. This rearrangement joins TRBV18 to TRBJ2-7, with 7 bases lining up with TRBD1. The input for sequencing was peripheral blood mononuclear cells (PBMCs), taken at new diagnosis, from a patient treated with antithyroid drugs. The CDR3 DNA is TGTGCCAGCTCACCACCGGGACAGCGGCCCCCCTACGAGCAGTACTTC. Its translation is CASSPPGQRPPYEQYF.